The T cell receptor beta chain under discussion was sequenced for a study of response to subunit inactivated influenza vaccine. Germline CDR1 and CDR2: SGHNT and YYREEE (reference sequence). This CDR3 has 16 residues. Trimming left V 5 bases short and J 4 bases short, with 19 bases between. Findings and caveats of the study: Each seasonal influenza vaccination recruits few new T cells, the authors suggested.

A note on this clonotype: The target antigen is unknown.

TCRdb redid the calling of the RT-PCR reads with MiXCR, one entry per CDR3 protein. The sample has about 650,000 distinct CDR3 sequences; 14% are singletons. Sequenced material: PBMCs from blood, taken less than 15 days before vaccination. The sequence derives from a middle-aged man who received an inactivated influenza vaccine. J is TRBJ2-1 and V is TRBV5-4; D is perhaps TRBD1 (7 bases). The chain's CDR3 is CASRPDRQGGYNEQFF. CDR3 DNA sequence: TGTGCCAGCAGACCCGATCGACAGGGAGGATACAATGAGCAGTTCTTC.